This TCR beta chain was documented in a study of T cells after yellow fever vaccination. Using its own MiXCR run on the 5' RACE reads, TCRdb lists one record per CDR3 protein. This sample has 450,000 to 550,000 distinct CDR3 sequences; roughly 21% occur once, and the top ten carry more than 13%. The sequence came from a man in his thirties or forties who received the YFV17D yellow fever vaccine. Sequencing used PBMCs, obtained 15 days after the yellow fever booster vaccination.

The CDR3 reads CASSYAELGGQFF. The CDR3 coding sequence is TGTGCCAGCAGTTACGCAGAACTAGGAGGGCAGTTCTTC. This sequence joins TRBV6-2 or TRBV6-3 and TRBJ2-1, with D perhaps matching TRBD2 (5 bases). This CDR3 has 13 residues. CDR1 is MNHEY, CDR2 SVGEGT, per germline. The germline V and J ends were trimmed by 2 bases and 12 bases, with 14 bases remaining between them.